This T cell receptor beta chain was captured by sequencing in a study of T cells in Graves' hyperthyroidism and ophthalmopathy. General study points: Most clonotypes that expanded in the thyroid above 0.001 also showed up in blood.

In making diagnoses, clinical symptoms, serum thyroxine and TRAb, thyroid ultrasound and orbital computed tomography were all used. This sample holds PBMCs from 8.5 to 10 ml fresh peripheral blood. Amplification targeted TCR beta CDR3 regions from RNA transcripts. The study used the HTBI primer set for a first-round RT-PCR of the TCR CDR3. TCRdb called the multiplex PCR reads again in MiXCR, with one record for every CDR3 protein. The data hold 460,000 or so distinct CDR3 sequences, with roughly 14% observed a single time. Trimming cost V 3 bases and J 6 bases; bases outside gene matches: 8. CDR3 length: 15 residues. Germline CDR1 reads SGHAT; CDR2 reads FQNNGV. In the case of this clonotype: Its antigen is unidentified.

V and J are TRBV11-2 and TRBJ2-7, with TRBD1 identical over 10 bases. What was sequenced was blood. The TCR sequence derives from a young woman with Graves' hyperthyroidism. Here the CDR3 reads CASSLGTGAASEQYV. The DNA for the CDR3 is TGTGCCAGCAGCTTGGGGACAGGGGCCGCCAGCGAGCAGTACGTC.